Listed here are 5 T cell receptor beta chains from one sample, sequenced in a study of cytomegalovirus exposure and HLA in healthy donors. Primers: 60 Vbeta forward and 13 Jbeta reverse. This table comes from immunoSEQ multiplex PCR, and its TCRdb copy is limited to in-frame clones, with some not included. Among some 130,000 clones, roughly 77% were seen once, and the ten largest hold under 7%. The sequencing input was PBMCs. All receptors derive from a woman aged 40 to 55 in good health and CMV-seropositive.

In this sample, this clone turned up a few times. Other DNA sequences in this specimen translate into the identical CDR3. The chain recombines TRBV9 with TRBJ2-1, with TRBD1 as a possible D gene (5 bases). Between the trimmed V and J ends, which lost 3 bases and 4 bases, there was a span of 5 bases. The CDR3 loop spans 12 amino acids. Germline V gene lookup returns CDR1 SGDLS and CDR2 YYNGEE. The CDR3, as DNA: TGTGCCAGCAGCGCAGGGTACAATGAGCAGTTCTTC. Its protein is CASSAGYNEQFF.

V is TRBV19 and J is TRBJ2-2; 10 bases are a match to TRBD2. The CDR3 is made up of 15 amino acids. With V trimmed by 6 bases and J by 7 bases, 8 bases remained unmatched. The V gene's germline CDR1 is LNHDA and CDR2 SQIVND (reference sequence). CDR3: CASRGLARYGGELFF. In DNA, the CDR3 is TGTGCCAGTAGGGGACTAGCGAGATATGGCGGGGAGCTGTTTTTT.

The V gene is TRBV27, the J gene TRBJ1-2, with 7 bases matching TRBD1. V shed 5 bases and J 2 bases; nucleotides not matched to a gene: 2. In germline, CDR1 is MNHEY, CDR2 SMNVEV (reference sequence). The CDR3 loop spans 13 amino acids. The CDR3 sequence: CASSPTGNYGYTF. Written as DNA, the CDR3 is TGTGCCAGCAGTCCGACAGGGAACTATGGCTACACCTTC.

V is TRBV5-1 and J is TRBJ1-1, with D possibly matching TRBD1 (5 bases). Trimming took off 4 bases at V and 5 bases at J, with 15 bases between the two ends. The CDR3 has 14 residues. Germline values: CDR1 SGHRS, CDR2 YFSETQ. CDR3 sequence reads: CASSPGAGGTEAFF. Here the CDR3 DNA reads TGCGCCAGCAGCCCTGGGGCAGGCGGTACTGAAGCTTTCTTT.

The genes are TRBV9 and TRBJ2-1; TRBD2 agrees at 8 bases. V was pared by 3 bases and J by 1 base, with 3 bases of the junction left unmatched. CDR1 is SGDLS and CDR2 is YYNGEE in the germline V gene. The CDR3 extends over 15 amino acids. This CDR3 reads CASSASGSSYNEQFF. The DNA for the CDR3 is TGTGCCAGCAGCGCGAGCGGGAGTTCCTACAATGAGCAGTTCTTC.